This note documents a single TCR beta chain sequence. Its cognate antigen is unknown. This specimen belongs to a study of identical twins. From germline, CDR1 is MNHEY and CDR2 SVGAGI. The CDR3 spans 16 residues. V gave up 2 bases and J gave up 5 bases, with 18 bases separating them. TCRdb re-called the 5' RACE reads with MiXCR, one entry per CDR3 protein. Here the sample spans approximately 550,000 distinct CDR3 sequences, approximately 20% being singletons. Overall study results and limits: Whereas memory repertoires showed no such difference, abundant cord blood beta clonotypes carried fewer insertions.

These data were also reused for a study on yellow fever vaccine responses in identical twins.

The specimen was CD4+ T cells sorted from blood. The TCR comes from a woman younger than 30 in good health. The chain uses TRBV6-5 and TRBJ2-5; D is undetermined. The CDR3 spells CASSYHNPPDRETQYF. In DNA, the CDR3 is TGTGCCAGCAGTTACCACAACCCACCTGACCGGGAGACCCAGTACTTC.